Presented here are 32 T cell receptor beta chains from one specimen sequenced in a study of T cell repertoires in aging, cancer and after chemotherapy. Amplification of TCR beta used genomic DNA extracted from peripheral blood. TRB rearrangements spanning V, D and J were amplified using mixed TRB-A/B primers. A single record per CDR3 protein comes from TCRdb applying MiXCR to the multiplex PCR reads. The data hold about 5,200 distinct CDR3 sequences, with about 25% observed a single time. The sample was blood. Every receptor here comes from a human donor in good health.

J is TRBJ2-2 and V is TRBV24-1; 8 bases map to TRBD1. CDR1 is KGHDR, CDR2 SFDVKD, per germline. Unmatched junction bases numbered 17, after V lost 4 bases and J lost 5 bases. The CDR3 totals 19 residues. For the CDR3, the DNA is TGTGCCACCAGTGACTTCCCCGGGGGACAGGCAGGTGGGACCGGGGAGCTGTTTTTT. This codes for CATSDFPGGQAGGTGELFF.

This clonotype was recorded a few times. The CDR3 coding sequence is TGTGCCAGCAGCTTGGCCGGGGACTCCTACGAGCAGTACTTC. Its protein is CASSLAGDSYEQYF. The V and J genes are TRBV5-6 and TRBJ2-7, with D possibly matching TRBD2 (5 bases). The CDR3 has 14 amino acids. The germline V gene encodes CDR1 SGHDT and CDR2 YYEEEE. Trimming shortened V by 0 bases and J by 0 bases, and 7 bases separated the two germline ends.

This clonotype is classed as medium-sized. The chain is built from TRBV30 and TRBJ1-2; no firm D call. V lost 1 base to trimming and J lost 1 base, with 7 bases between them. This CDR3 has 13 residues. CDR1 and CDR2 from the germline V gene are GTSNPN and SVGIG (reference sequence). The CDR3 loop reads CAWSEGDNYGYTF. CDR3 DNA: TGTGCCTGGAGTGAGGGCGATAACTATGGCTACACCTTC.

This clonotype is termed medium-sized. J is TRBJ1-2 and V is TRBV19; a weak D match, TRBD1 (6 bases). Trimming took off 1 base at V and 5 bases at J, with 8 bases between the two ends. Germline values: CDR1 LNHDA, CDR2 SQIVND (reference sequence). This CDR3 is built from 13 residues. The CDR3 is CASSIGGGYGYTF. CDR3 sequence (DNA): TGTGCCAGTAGTATAGGAGGGGGTTATGGCTACACCTTC. Combining the CDR3 with reference TRBV19 and TRBJ1-2 gives the whole variable domain DGGITQSPKYLFRKEGQNVTLSCEQNLNHDAMYWYRQDPGQGLRLIYYSQIVNDFQKGDIAEGYSVSREKKESFPLTVTSAQKNPTAFYLCASSIGGGYGYTFGSGTRLTVV.

In its sample, this clonotype is medium-sized (0.01 to 0.1%). The chain uses TRBV5-6 and TRBJ2-4, with D perhaps given as TRBD1 or TRBD2 (6 bases each). This CDR3 comprises 14 residues. Germline V lookup: CDR1 SGHDT, CDR2 YYEEEE. V lost 4 bases and J lost 5, with 13 bases in between. The CDR3 loop is CASSEQGGQNIQYF. DNA of the CDR3: TGTGCCAGCAGCGAACAGGGAGGCCAAAACATTCAGTACTTC. The complete variable domain, with remaining parts taken from reference TRBV5-6 and TRBJ2-4, reads DAGVTQSPTHLIKTRGQQVTLRCSPKSGHDTVSWYQQALGQGPQFIFQYYEEEERQRGNFPDRFSGHQFPNYSSELNVNALLLGDSALYLCASSEQGGQNIQYFGAGTRLSVL.

The rearrangement uses TRBV6-4 and TRBJ2-2; D remains unclear. The V end was cut by 6 bases, the J end by 0 bases, with 8 bases between. Germline lookup yields CDR1 MRHNA and CDR2 SNTAGT. The length of the CDR3 is 14 residues. CDR3 residues: CASSLSPNTGELFF. For the CDR3, the DNA is TGTGCCAGCAGCTTATCACCGAACACCGGGGAGCTGTTTTTT.

Relative to its sample, this clonotype is medium-sized. V gene TRBV19 combines with J gene TRBJ1-5; D may be TRBD1 (5 bases). Deletions cut 3 bases from V and 3 bases from J, with 15 bases between. The CDR3 has 16 residues. Germline V gene data show CDR1 as LNHDA and CDR2 as SQIVND (reference sequence). CDR3 loop: CASSIGQIGPNQPQHF. DNA for the CDR3: TGTGCCAGTAGTATTGGACAAATCGGGCCCAATCAGCCCCAGCATTTT.

J is TRBJ1-1 and V is TRBV27; possible D gene TRBD1, 6 bases. This CDR3 spans 14 amino acids. Germline-derived CDR1 and CDR2 are MNHEY and SMNVEV (reference sequence). V dropped 7 bases and J dropped 4 bases, with 16 bases sitting between them. DNA of the CDR3: TGTGCCAGCACCGTTGGGGGGGCGGGCACTGAAGCTTTCTTT. Its protein product is CASTVGGAGTEAFF.

In this sample, this clonotype turned up a few times. The chain joins TRBV7-2 to TRBJ1-5; no clear D gene. The V end lost 5 bases, the J end lost 11 bases, and 16 bases lay between the germline ends. This CDR3 comprises 13 residues. Per germline, CDR1 SGHTA and CDR2 FQGNSA. CDR3 region: CASSEFRGLTQHF. CDR3 DNA sequence: TGTGCCAGCAGCGAATTCCGAGGGCTAACCCAGCATTTT.

This clonotype was counted a few times. The rearrangement links TRBV21-1 to TRBJ1-5; the tabulated D call, TRBD1, remains unverified against the DNA. TRBV21-1 is given as a pseudogene. The CDR3 is 17 residues long. For the CDR3, the DNA is TGTGCCAGCAGCAAAGCCCATGGGGGGGAACCTTGGTTACCCCAGCATTTT. Translation: CASSKAHGGEPWLPQHF.

About this clonotype: The junction differs from germline at one of its ends, possibly a read error. The rearrangement links TRBV10-3 to TRBJ2-7; tentatively, D is TRBD2 (6 bases). The CDR3 sequence is 15 residues long. Per the germline V gene, CDR1 is ENHRY and CDR2 is SYGVKD. CDR3 amino acids: CASSESGGTAPVKYF. The CDR3 DNA follows: TGCGCCAGCAGTGAGTCTGGCGGGACCGCCCCCGTTAAGTACTTC.

By sample share, this clonotype is medium-sized. V usage is TRBV19 and J usage is TRBJ1-2; the D gene is possibly TRBD1 (5 bases). The germline gives CDR1 LNHDA, CDR2 SQIVND (reference sequence). Trimming stripped 5 bases from V and 5 bases from J, with 15 bases between. There are 14 residues in the CDR3. CDR3 protein: CASSGGTEEYGYTF. Written as DNA, the CDR3 is TGTGCCAGTAGTGGTGGGACGGAGGAATATGGCTACACCTTC.

This clonotype was detected a few times. The chain is built from TRBV5-3 and TRBJ2-5, with D unresolved. TRBV5-3 is an ORF, with its function uncertain. The CDR3 consists of 12 residues. Trimming left V 2 bases short and J 1 base short, with 3 bases between. CDR3 DNA: TGTGCCAGAAGCTTCCTCCAAGAGACCCAGTACTTC. It yields the protein CARSFLQETQYF.

This clonotype has only a few counts. The chain employs TRBV7-2 and TRBJ2-2; no definite D call. The CDR3 is 15 residues long. In germline, CDR1 is SGHTA, CDR2 FQGNSA. V lost 1 base and J 4 bases, leaving 10 bases between the germline ends. The CDR3 region has the DNA TGTGCCAGCAGCTTAGGGGTGCCGGGCACCGGGGAGCTGTTTTTT. This translates into CASSLGVPGTGELFF.

This chain links TRBV5-5 with TRBJ1-1; the D is unclear. CDR3 length: 12 amino acids. Per the germline V gene, CDR1 is SGHKS and CDR2 is YYEKEE (reference sequence). CDR3 loop: CACKAMNTEAFF. Here the CDR3 DNA reads TGTGCTTGCAAGGCCATGAACACTGAAGCTTTCTTT. Filled out from reference TRBV5-5 and TRBJ1-1, the complete variable domain reads DAGVTQSPTHLIKTRGQQVTLRCSPISGHKSVSWYQQVLGQGPQFIFQYYEKEERGRGNFPDRFSARQFPNYSSELNVNALLLGDSALYLCACKAMNTEAFFGQGTRLTVV.

Points on this clonotype: It may be a read error: a sequence one base away is much more abundant. The chain carries TRBV29-1 and TRBJ1-1; unclear D gene. The CDR3 is 13 residues long. Germline V lookup: CDR1 SQVTM, CDR2 ANQGSEA. The CDR3 region has the DNA TGCAGAGTTGAACCGGCGGGGAACACTGAAGCTTTCTTT. The encoded protein is CRVEPAGNTEAFF.

The V call is TRBV28, the J call TRBJ2-3; D ambiguous. V lost 6 bases, J lost 1 base, and 14 bases lay in between. CDR3 size: 15 residues. CDR1 and CDR2 from the germline V gene are MDHEN and SYDVKM. CDR3 sequence: CASSNESRGTDTQYF. In nucleotides, the CDR3 is TGTGCCAGCAGCAACGAGTCAAGGGGCACAGATACGCAGTATTTT.

This clonotype showed up just once. With a much larger clone just one base away, this may be a read error. J is TRBJ2-7 and V is TRBV6-2 or TRBV6-3; D gene uncertain. V was trimmed by 5 bases and J by 5 bases, leaving 13 bases between them. The germline gives CDR1 MNHEY, CDR2 SVGEGT. The CDR3 is 13 residues long. The CDR3 loop reads CASSPRASNEQYF. In nucleotides, the CDR3 is TGTGCCAGCAGTCCTCGAGCATCCAACGAGCAGTACTTC.

This clonotype is large (0.1 to 1%). The V gene is TRBV29-1, the J gene TRBJ1-3; no clear D gene. Trimming left V 2 bases short and J 4 bases short, with 3 bases between. Germline V gives CDR1 SQVTM, CDR2 ANQGSEA. This CDR3 is 11 amino acids long. The CDR3, as DNA: TGCAGCGTTGAAAGGGGAAACACCATATATTTT. This gives the protein CSVERGNTIYF.

In DNA, the CDR3 is TGCAGTGCTAGCAGCAGGGGGCTGTTACAGCCCCAGCATTTT. Its protein product is CSASSRGLLQPQHF. This rearrangement joins TRBV20-1 to TRBJ1-5; 8 nucleotides agree with TRBD1. The CDR3 spans 14 residues. The V gene's germline CDR1 is DFQATT and CDR2 SNEGSKA (reference sequence). J gave up 7 bases and V 3 bases, and 8 bases lay outside the gene matches.

The chain carries TRBV5-6 and TRBJ1-2; TRBD1 matches at 8 bases. Germline CDR1 SGHDT, CDR2 YYEEEE. The CDR3 spans 13 residues. After removal of 5 bases from V and 7 bases from J, the junction contained 7 bases not matched to a gene. This CDR3 is CASRSQGALGYTF. CDR3 coding DNA: TGTGCCAGCAGATCTCAGGGGGCCCTTGGCTACACCTTC.

CDR3 region: CASSEGVMPYEQYF. CDR3 DNA sequence: TGTGCCAGCAGTGAGGGAGTGATGCCCTACGAGCAGTACTTC. V and J are TRBV2 and TRBJ2-7; D possibly corresponds to TRBD2 (5 bases). The CDR3 totals 14 residues. In germline, CDR1 is SNHLY, CDR2 FYNNEI. The V and J ends lost 3 bases and 2 bases respectively, with 11 bases between them.

This clonotype was seen more than once but under ten times. V gene TRBV5-1 combines with J gene TRBJ2-6; D ambiguous. Germline V gene sequence: CDR1 SGHRS, CDR2 YFSETQ. The CDR3 is 14 amino acids. V lost 5 bases and J 0 bases, leaving 6 bases between the germline ends. The CDR3 DNA reads TGCGCCAGCAGTTATAGCTCTGGGGCCAACGTCCTGACTTTC. This gives the protein CASSYSSGANVLTF.

This clonotype is categorized as medium-sized (0.01 to 0.1%). The V gene is TRBV6-1, the J gene TRBJ2-7, with D possibly matching TRBD2 (6 bases). V lost 6 bases, J lost 3 bases, and 9 bases lay in between. Germline V gives CDR1 MNHNS, CDR2 SASEGT. The CDR3 sequence is 12 residues long. The CDR3 sequence: CASSRLGYEQYF. In DNA form, the CDR3 reads TGTGCCAGCAGCAGACTAGGCTACGAGCAGTACTTC.

The genes are TRBV20-1 and TRBJ2-3, with 11 bases matching TRBD2. The CDR3 spans 16 residues. Germline V gene sequence: CDR1 DFQATT, CDR2 SNEGSKA (reference sequence). With 6 bases clipped from V and 1 base from J, the junction kept 9 bases outside the gene matches. CDR3 region: CSARASGGFGTDTQYF. Here the CDR3 DNA reads TGCAGTGCCCGGGCTAGCGGGGGGTTTGGCACAGATACGCAGTATTTT.

In the case of this clonotype: Relative to the germline gene, one junction end is altered; a read error may explain this. The genes are TRBV30 and TRBJ1-3, with no clear D. This CDR3 has 13 residues. From germline, CDR1 is GTSNPN and CDR2 SVGIG (reference sequence). This chain's CDR3 is CARTLTAGNTIFF. CDR3 nucleotide sequence: TGTGCCCGGACCCTGACGGCTGGAAACACCATATTTTTT.

This clonotype rates as medium-sized. This chain uses TRBV6-5 with TRBJ1-2; TRBD1 is a possible D gene (6 bases). Deletions cut 5 bases from V and 4 bases from J, with 17 bases between. The CDR3 runs to 15 residues. CDR1 and CDR2 from the germline V gene are MNHEY and SVGAGI. The CDR3 sequence is CASSRFKGGSYGYTF. The CDR3 region has the DNA TGTGCCAGCAGTCGCTTTAAGGGGGGATCCTATGGCTACACCTTC.

Concerning this clonotype: This clone may be a read error of a much larger clone one base away. The rearrangement joins TRBV19 to TRBJ2-2; 10 positions agree with TRBD1. V was clipped by 6 bases and J by 7 bases; unmatched bases: 11. Per the germline V gene, CDR1 is LNHDA and CDR2 is SQIVND (reference sequence). CDR3 length: 16 residues. The CDR3 spells CASRLSGTGDGGELFF. Here the CDR3 DNA reads TGTGCCAGTAGATTATCTGGGACAGGGGACGGCGGGGAGCTGTTTTTT.

The chain employs TRBV6-1 and TRBJ1-1; D unclear. Trimming stripped 6 bases from V and 11 bases from J, with 10 bases between. Germline V gene sequence: CDR1 MNHNS, CDR2 SASEGT. The CDR3 spans 10 residues. CDR3 region: CASRALNAFF. The CDR3 bases are TGTGCCAGCAGAGCCCTGAACGCTTTCTTT.

Sample share makes this clonotype medium-sized (0.01 to 0.1%). The chain recombines TRBV5-4 with TRBJ2-3, with D perhaps matching TRBD2 (5 bases). The CDR3 has 16 amino acids. The V gene's germline CDR1 is SGHNT and CDR2 YYREEE (reference sequence). V was clipped by 6 bases and J by 1 base, with 18 bases between them. CDR3 sequence (DNA): TGTGCCAGCACCACGGGCGGTACGGAGGGCACAGATACGCAGTATTTT. Translated, it gives CASTTGGTEGTDTQYF.

This clonotype is medium-sized. The chain is built from TRBV6-5 and TRBJ2-5; 7 bases fit TRBD2. CDR3 size: 14 residues. The J segment lost 4 bases and the V segment lost 6 bases, leaving 8 bases of the junction unmatched. CDR1 and CDR2 from the germline V gene are MNHEY and SVGAGI. For the CDR3, the DNA is TGTGCCAGCAGACGTAGGGGAGGGACAGAGACCCAGTACTTC. It is translated as CASRRRGGTETQYF.

As regards this clonotype: Just one base apart from a much larger clone, this may be a read error. This chain links TRBV19 with TRBJ2-7; possibly TRBD1 or TRBD2 for D (5 bases each). The length of the CDR3 is 13 residues. The germline V gene encodes CDR1 LNHDA and CDR2 SQIVND (reference sequence). The CDR3 spells CASSNGASYEKYF. In nucleotides, the CDR3 is TGTGCCAGTAGTAACGGGGCCTCCTACGAGAAGTACTTC.